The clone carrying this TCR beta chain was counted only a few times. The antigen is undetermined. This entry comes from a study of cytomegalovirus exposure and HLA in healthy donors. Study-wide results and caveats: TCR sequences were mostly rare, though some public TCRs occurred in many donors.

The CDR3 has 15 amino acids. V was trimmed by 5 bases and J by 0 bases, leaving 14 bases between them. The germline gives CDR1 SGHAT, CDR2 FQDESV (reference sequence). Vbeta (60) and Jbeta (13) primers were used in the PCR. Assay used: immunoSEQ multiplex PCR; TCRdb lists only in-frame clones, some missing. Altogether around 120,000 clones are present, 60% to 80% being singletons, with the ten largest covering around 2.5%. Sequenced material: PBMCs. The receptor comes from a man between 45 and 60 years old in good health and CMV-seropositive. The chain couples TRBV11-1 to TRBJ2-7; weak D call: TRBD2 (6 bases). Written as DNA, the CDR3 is TGTGCCAGCAGCCTCGGACGGGAGAGCTCCTACGAGCAGTACTTC. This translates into CASSLGRESSYEQYF. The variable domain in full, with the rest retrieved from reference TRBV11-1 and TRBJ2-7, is EAEVAQSPRYKITEKSQAVAFWCDPISGHATLYWYRQILGQGPELLVQFQDESVVDDSQLPKDRFSAERLKGVDSTLKIQPAELGDSAMYLCASSLGRESSYEQYFGPGTRLTVT.